Listed here are 28 T cell receptor beta chains from one sample, sequenced in a study of vaccination effects on CD4 cells after COVID-19. Their recognized antigens are unknown. Researchers isolated CD4+ T cells once around 11 days of culture had elapsed. Only in-frame clones appear in the TCRdb table, and some are missing; sequencing was by immunoSEQ multiplex PCR. The sample contains approximately 31,000 clones, 70% of which appear only once. Here the sequenced sample was CD4+ T cells from PBMCs cultured without peptide, taken before COVID-19 vaccination. Receptor source: a human donor who received a COVID-19 vaccine.

The chain carries TRBV7-8 and TRBJ1-6, with 9 bases that match TRBD1. From germline, CDR1 is SGHVS and CDR2 FQNEAQ. CDR3 size: 15 residues. V was clipped by 5 bases and J by 9 bases; unmatched bases: 8. The CDR3 loop is CASSTRTGAGSPLHF. CDR3 DNA: TGTGCCAGCAGCACCAGGACAGGGGCTGGTTCACCCCTCCACTTT.

The V call is TRBV9, the J call TRBJ2-5; TRBD2 matches at 9 bases. J was trimmed by 2 bases and V by 0 bases; bases with no gene match: 11. CDR3 length equals 18 residues. Germline V gene sequence: CDR1 SGDLS, CDR2 YYNGEE. CDR3 sequence: CASSVGAAGGPSQETQYF. In DNA form, the CDR3 reads TGTGCCAGCAGCGTAGGTGCGGCGGGGGGGCCCTCACAAGAGACCCAGTACTTC.

This clone appeared once. J is TRBJ1-2 and V is TRBV29-1; D uncertain. The V and J ends lost 5 bases and 5 bases respectively, with 12 bases between them. CDR1 is SQVTM, CDR2 ANQGSEA, per germline. This CDR3 is built from 12 residues. CDR3 protein: CSVPEGFYGYTF. CDR3 in DNA: TGCAGCGTTCCAGAGGGTTTTTATGGCTACACCTTC.

The rearrangement joins TRBV6-5 to TRBJ1-3; D not resolved. The germline V gene has CDR1 MNHEY and CDR2 SVGAGI. V was trimmed by 4 bases and J by 4 bases, leaving 11 bases between them. The CDR3 spans 14 residues. The CDR3 DNA reads as TGTGCCAGCAGTTCCCCTCGGGAAGGAAACACCATATATTTT. As protein: CASSSPREGNTIYF.

The chain employs TRBV2 and TRBJ2-1, with 16 bases that match TRBD2. Trimming removed 7 bases from V and 9 bases from J; junction bases left unmatched: 12. This CDR3 has 17 residues. CDR1 is SNHLY and CDR2 is FYNNEI in the germline V gene. The CDR3 is CASTRPGLAGGSTEQFF. For the CDR3, the DNA is TGTGCCAGCACCAGACCGGGACTAGCGGGGGGGTCTACTGAGCAGTTCTTC.

V gene TRBV19 combines with J gene TRBJ1-3; 7 positions match TRBD1. V lost 3 bases to trimming and J lost 0 bases; unmatched junction nucleotides: 8. The CDR3 is made up of 17 amino acids. Germline CDR1 LNHDA, CDR2 SQIVND (reference sequence). The CDR3 is CASSMRGTALSGNTIYF. In DNA form, the CDR3 reads TGTGCCAGTAGTATGAGAGGGACAGCGCTCTCTGGAAACACCATATATTTT.

This sequence joins TRBV7-9 and TRBJ2-7; TRBD1 aligns across 8 bases. Germline lookup yields CDR1 SEHNR and CDR2 FQNEAQ (reference sequence). This CDR3 has 14 amino acids. J was trimmed by 3 bases and V by 5 bases; bases with no gene match: 6. The DNA of the CDR3 is TGTGCCAGCAGCCTCCGGGACAGGCTCTACGAGCAGTACTTC. Its protein product is CASSLRDRLYEQYF.

The CDR3 DNA reads TGTGCCAGCAGCTTAGCCGGGGCCTGGGAGACCCAGTACTTC. Its translation is CASSLAGAWETQYF. This sequence joins TRBV7-9 and TRBJ2-5; tentatively, D is TRBD1 or TRBD2 (5 bases each). Germline loops: CDR1 SEHNR, CDR2 FQNEAQ (reference sequence). The CDR3 runs 14 residues. Trimming removed 0 bases at V and 5 bases at J, with 10 bases between.

The chain links TRBV5-1 to TRBJ2-1; D tentatively fits TRBD1 or TRBD2 (5 bases each). Germline CDR1 and CDR2: SGHRS and YFSETQ. The V end lost 0 bases, the J end lost 2 bases, and 9 bases lay between the germline ends. This CDR3 has 15 amino acids. CDR3 region: CASSLDGGTYNEQFF. DNA of the CDR3: TGCGCCAGCAGCTTGGATGGGGGAACCTACAATGAGCAGTTCTTC.

This clone showed up just a few times. The chain combines TRBV3-1 (or the pseudogene TRBV3-2) with TRBJ2-1, with 10 bases that match TRBD2. The ends lost 0 bases at V and 12 bases at J; junction bases unmatched: 8. Germline CDR1 and CDR2: LGHDT and YNNKEL (reference sequence). This CDR3 comprises 15 residues. CDR3 amino acids: CASSQDIGSGRGQFF. The CDR3 bases are TGTGCCAGCAGCCAAGATATTGGGAGCGGGAGGGGGCAGTTCTTC.

The chain carries TRBV3-1 (or the pseudogene TRBV3-2) and TRBJ2-5; D ambiguous. This CDR3 has 13 amino acids. The V end lost 6 bases, the J end lost 10 bases, and 18 bases lay between the germline ends. Germline lookup yields CDR1 LGHDT and CDR2 YNNKEL (reference sequence). CDR3 DNA: TGTGCCAGCAGGACGGACCCGTCGGGTTACCAGTACTTC. Its protein product is CASRTDPSGYQYF.

The V and J genes are TRBV2 and TRBJ2-1; D possibly uses TRBD1 or TRBD2 (5 bases each). Germline V CDR1 and CDR2: SNHLY, FYNNEI. The V gene lost 6 bases and the J gene lost 0 bases, with 9 bases spanning the gap. The CDR3 runs to 14 residues. The CDR3 spells CASRSGSSYNEQFF. The CDR3 DNA reads TGTGCCAGCAGATCAGGGAGCTCCTACAATGAGCAGTTCTTC.

V gene TRBV2 combines with J gene TRBJ1-1; D gene unclear. V lost 8 bases to trimming and J lost 6 bases, with 19 bases between them. CDR3 length equals 14 residues. Germline V CDR1 and CDR2: SNHLY, FYNNEI. This CDR3 is CASLSASPGSEAFF. The DNA of the CDR3 is TGTGCCAGCCTTTCAGCCTCCCCGGGGTCTGAAGCTTTCTTT.

The CDR3 spells CASSLSQVGEQYF. In DNA form, the CDR3 reads TGCGCCAGCAGCTTGTCACAGGTGGGAGAGCAGTACTTC. The gene calls are TRBV5-1 and TRBJ2-7; D might be TRBD1 (5 bases). Deletions cut 1 base from V and 7 bases from J, with 12 bases between. The CDR3 covers 13 residues. Germline CDR1 SGHRS, CDR2 YFSETQ.

As DNA, the CDR3 is TGTGCCAGCAGCACCAGACAGGGCCCCTTGACCGGGGAGCTGTTTTTT. Its translation: CASSTRQGPLTGELFF. V usage is TRBV7-9 and J usage is TRBJ2-2; the match to TRBD1 covers 7 bases. This CDR3 is 16 amino acids long. Germline-derived CDR1 and CDR2 are SEHNR and FQNEAQ (reference sequence). The V gene end was trimmed by 5 bases and the J gene end by 5 bases; junction bases not matched to a gene: 11.

The chain carries TRBV3-1 (or the pseudogene TRBV3-2) and TRBJ1-5; 7 nucleotides match TRBD1. J lost 5 bases, V lost 4 bases, and 8 bases had no gene match. This CDR3 comprises 15 residues. Germline V lookup: CDR1 LGHDT, CDR2 YNNKEL (reference sequence). CDR3 DNA sequence: TGTGCCAGCAGCCCACGTTCAGGGGGAGATCAGCCCCAGCATTTT. This gives the protein CASSPRSGGDQPQHF.

This clone showed up just a few times. This chain uses TRBV27 with TRBJ2-1, with TRBD2 identical over 11 bases. The CDR3 totals 14 residues. The junction had 6 bases not matched to a gene; V was cut back by 6 bases and J by 8 bases. Per germline, CDR1 MNHEY and CDR2 SMNVEV (reference sequence). The CDR3 DNA follows: TGTGCCAGCAGGACTAGCGGGATTTTTCATGAGCAGTTCTTC. Protein: CASRTSGIFHEQFF.

V is TRBV10-3 and J is TRBJ2-2; TRBD2 aligns across 8 bases. The length of the CDR3 is 17 residues. Trimming at V came to 2 bases and at J to 2 bases, leaving 7 bases not matched to a gene. Germline V gene data show CDR1 as ENHRY and CDR2 as SYGVKD. CDR3: CAISEAGGDTNTGELFF. The CDR3 nucleotides are TGTGCCATCAGTGAGGCGGGGGGCGACACTAACACCGGGGAGCTGTTTTTT.

The chain is built from TRBV3-1 (or the pseudogene TRBV3-2) and TRBJ1-3, with unresolved D. The CDR3 contains 15 residues. Germline CDR1 reads LGHDT; CDR2 reads YNNKEL (reference sequence). Trimming left V 0 bases short and J 0 bases short, with 6 bases between. This CDR3 reads CASSQDVTSGNTIYF. The CDR3 coding sequence is TGTGCCAGCAGCCAAGATGTCACCTCTGGAAACACCATATATTTT.

CDR3 nucleotide sequence: TGTGCCAGCAGCACTACTAGCGGGAGCTCCTACGAGCAGTACTTC. Protein product: CASSTTSGSSYEQYF. This sequence joins TRBV7-2 and TRBJ2-7; TRBD2 agrees at 11 bases. The CDR3 runs to 15 residues. J lost 0 bases, V lost 5 bases, and 3 bases had no gene match. Per germline, CDR1 SGHTA and CDR2 FQGNSA.

V usage is TRBV5-1 and J usage is TRBJ2-7, with 8 bases fitting TRBD2. The CDR3 spans 14 residues. Germline CDR1 and CDR2: SGHRS and YFSETQ. J was trimmed by 2 bases and V by 2 bases; bases with no gene match: 3. Here the CDR3 DNA reads TGCGCCAGCAGCTTTACTAGCGGTACCTACGAGCAGTACTTC. This sequence encodes CASSFTSGTYEQYF.

The chain is built from TRBV19 and TRBJ2-7; 7 bases align to TRBD2. After removal of 1 base from V and 0 bases from J, the junction contained 6 bases not matched to a gene. The CDR3 contains 16 residues. Germline CDR1 LNHDA, CDR2 SQIVND (reference sequence). Written as DNA, the CDR3 is TGTGCCAGTAGTATAGGAGCGGGGCAGCCCTCCTACGAGCAGTACTTC. Its protein product is CASSIGAGQPSYEQYF. The full variable domain, completed using reference TRBV19 and TRBJ2-7, is DGGITQSPKYLFRKEGQNVTLSCEQNLNHDAMYWYRQDPGQGLRLIYYSQIVNDFQKGDIAEGYSVSREKKESFPLTVTSAQKNPTAFYLCASSIGAGQPSYEQYFGPGTRLTVT.

The V gene is TRBV3-1 (or the pseudogene TRBV3-2), the J gene TRBJ1-6; 10 bases match TRBD1. The V and J ends lost 1 base and 10 bases, in that order; junction bases with no gene match: 7. The CDR3 has 16 residues. From germline, CDR1 is LGHDT and CDR2 YNNKEL (reference sequence). In nucleotides, the CDR3 is TGTGCCAGCAGCCAAGGCCCCCGGGACAGGGGATCACCCCTCCACTTT. Translating it yields CASSQGPRDRGSPLHF.

The CDR3 nucleotides read TGTGCCAGCAACCGAGAAGAAGAGACCCAGTACTTC. Translation: CASNREEETQYF. V gene TRBV3-1 (or the pseudogene TRBV3-2) combines with J gene TRBJ2-5, with D unresolved. Deletions cut 7 bases from V and 3 bases from J, with 9 bases between. CDR3 size: 12 residues. The V gene's germline CDR1 is LGHDT and CDR2 YNNKEL (reference sequence).

This clone was picked up one time. The rearrangement links TRBV19 to TRBJ2-1; 7 nucleotides line up with TRBD2. Looked up from germline, CDR1 is LNHDA and CDR2 is SQIVND (reference sequence). The CDR3 is 14 residues long. The V and J ends lost 5 bases and 5 bases, in that order; junction bases with no gene match: 6. CDR3 nucleotide sequence: TGTGCCAGTAGTCCCGGGGGGTCAAACAATGAGCAGTTCTTC. Encoded protein: CASSPGGSNNEQFF.

As to this clone: Distinct nucleotide sequences in the sample also encode this CDR3. The rearrangement uses TRBV5-1 and TRBJ2-5, with D possibly being TRBD2 (6 bases). This CDR3 spans 13 amino acids. Trimming took 3 bases from V and 2 from J, leaving 8 bases between them. CDR1 and CDR2 from the germline V gene are SGHRS and YFSETQ. This chain's CDR3 is CASSWDLQETQYF. The CDR3 DNA reads TGCGCCAGCAGCTGGGACTTACAAGAGACCCAGTACTTC.

The chain recombines TRBV5-1 with TRBJ2-5; D is unclear. V was pared by 4 bases and J by 2 bases, with 12 bases between. Germline lookup yields CDR1 SGHRS and CDR2 YFSETQ. This CDR3 region has 14 residues. CDR3: CASSHPDGQETQYF. The CDR3 DNA reads TGCGCCAGCAGCCACCCTGATGGGCAAGAGACCCAGTACTTC.

The gene calls are TRBV6-6 and TRBJ1-5, with TRBD1 matching 7 bases. The V segment lost 5 bases and the J segment 2 bases; nucleotides outside the gene matches: 6. Germline loops: CDR1 MNHNY, CDR2 SVGAGI (reference sequence). The CDR3 runs to 15 residues. The CDR3 sequence: CASSDRVWGNQPQHF. The CDR3 DNA reads as TGTGCCAGCAGTGACAGGGTCTGGGGCAATCAGCCCCAGCATTTT.